A selection of T cell receptor beta chains follows, all from one sample in a study of T cell responses to AZD1222 COVID-19 vaccine. Produced via immunoSEQ multiplex PCR; TCRdb's table is partial and in-frame only. The sample has over 140,000 clones; roughly 90% are singletons. The sequenced sample was peripheral blood, obtained on day 0 of AZD1222 vaccination. The receptors come from an adult in good health. Each CDR3 is given with its conserved first and last residue. The order of the fields is V gene, D gene, CDR3 protein. The D gene is left open where the match is weak.

V: TRBV28
D: TRBD1
CDR3: CASSYRGLSEQYF

V: TRBV3-1/TRBV3-2
D: TRBD1
CDR3: CASSQRGGGYGYTF

V: TRBV7-9
D: TRBD2
CDR3: CASSKRQRETMSSYNEQFF

V: TRBV7-2
D: TRBD2
CDR3: CASSLTSGASYEQYF

V: TRBV5-1
D: .
CDR3: CASSSGTSNEKLFF

V: TRBV10-3
D: .
CDR3: CAISESGRGQPQHF

V: TRBV7-2
D: .
CDR3: CASSSQRGMGEQFF

V: TRBV5-1
D: .
CDR3: CASSLVRSPEDTQYF

V: TRBV5-3
D: .
CDR3: CARSYSYEQYF

V: TRBV5-1
D: .
CDR3: CASSSGTGNTEAFF

V: TRBV6-5
D: TRBD1
CDR3: CASSPGSGGGYTF

V: TRBV7-9
D: TRBD2
CDR3: CASSLGGLAGKSLEQYF

V: TRBV2
D: .
CDR3: CASSDLGQPQHF

V: TRBV24-1
D: TRBD1
CDR3: CATLGQNNTEAFF

V: TRBV5-4
D: TRBD1
CDR3: CASSRVQGGSSKNIQYF

V: TRBV4-1
D: TRBD1
CDR3: CASRQIPGQGVSNEQYF

V: TRBV28
D: .
CDR3: CASSLPVGALNTEAFF

V: TRBV4-1
D: .
CDR3: CASSPSWIRTGYGYTF

V: TRBV21-1
D: .
CDR3: CASPPGQGNQPQHF

V: TRBV24-1
D: .
CDR3: CATSLGDATDTQYF

V: TRBV5-1
D: .
CDR3: CASSEFVMNTEAFF

V: TRBV11-2
D: TRBD2
CDR3: CASSLVPSGSYEQYF

V: TRBV10-3
D: TRBD2
CDR3: CATFSGNAYF

V: TRBV7-8
D: .
CDR3: CASSLALQGTEAFF

V: TRBV19
D: .
CDR3: CASSIGQTILGQPQHF

V: TRBV15
D: TRBD1
CDR3: CATSGLQGAPQETQYF

V: TRBV28
D: .
CDR3: CASTPPLGGQETQYF

V: TRBV7-9
D: TRBD1
CDR3: CASSTPKGQGYYNEQFF

V: TRBV5-6
D: .
CDR3: CASSLETDRYSYEQYF

V: TRBV5-4
D: .
CDR3: CASSSYSTAKSYEQYF

V: TRBV28
D: TRBD1
CDR3: CASTFGRTGDYEQYF

V: TRBV6-5
D: .
CDR3: CASMRGTQNTEAFF

V: TRBV11-1
D: TRBD1
CDR3: CASSNPQGKLFAEAFF

V: TRBV7-2
D: TRBD1
CDR3: CASSLSSGGYSNQPQHF

V: TRBV14
D: TRBD1
CDR3: CASSPTTGRNSPLHF

V: TRBV7-2
D: .
CDR3: CASSPLAGNTIYF

V: TRBV28
D: .
CDR3: CASSSGLTYEQYF

V: TRBV7-8
D: .
CDR3: CASSLGTDNQPQHF

V: TRBV2
D: .
CDR3: CASRDPATNEKLFF

V: TRBV4-2
D: .
CDR3: CASSQEFAQIGYEQYF

V: TRBV7-2
D: TRBD1
CDR3: CASSLTGGSSYEQYF

V: TRBV27
D: .
CDR3: CASSSPSRSYNSPLHF

V: TRBV19
D: .
CDR3: CASSTLGGPYYGYTF

V: TRBV7-9
D: TRBD2
CDR3: CASSLRGGGETQYF

V: TRBV19
D: TRBD1
CDR3: CASSRGQGWNTEAFF

V: TRBV7-9
D: TRBD1
CDR3: CASIIGTGGNSGANVLTF

V: TRBV18
D: .
CDR3: CASSPSPGIPNEKLFF

V: TRBV19
D: .
CDR3: CASKRTVNTGELFF

V: TRBV28
D: .
CDR3: CASSLPDRPETQYF

V: TRBV6-5
D: .
CDR3: CASRVYGLGTGELFF

V: TRBV6-4
D: .
CDR3: CASSVAGINEQFF

V: TRBV6-5
D: .
CDR3: CASSYGGYGYTF

V: TRBV7-9
D: .
CDR3: CASSLFGPRTEAFF